Presented here are 10 T cell receptor beta chains from one specimen sequenced in a study of blood T cell repertoires in COVID-19. TCRdb's copy holds only in-frame clones and misses some; the assay was immunoSEQ multiplex PCR. Among 97,000 or so clones listed, roughly 87% were seen once. The specimen was peripheral blood. Every receptor here comes from a woman aged 50 to 60 with COVID-19, enrolled during active disease.

The rearrangement joins TRBV7-2 to TRBJ1-2, with 11 bases aligning to TRBD1. This CDR3 region has 14 residues. Germline V gene sequence: CDR1 SGHTA, CDR2 FQGNSA. V gave up 5 bases and J gave up 5 bases; unmatched junction bases: 4. CDR3 sequence (DNA): TGTGCCAGCAGCCCGGGACAGGGGGATTATGGCTACACCTTC. It translates to CASSPGQGDYGYTF.

CDR3 loop: CASSHPAEGAREQYF. The DNA of the CDR3 is TGCGCCAGCAGCCATCCGGCCGAAGGGGCCCGCGAGCAGTACTTC. V is TRBV4-1 and J is TRBJ2-7; tentatively, D is TRBD1 (5 bases). Trimming removed 3 bases from V and 6 bases from J, with 18 bases in between. This CDR3 spans 15 amino acids. CDR1 MGHRA and CDR2 YSYEKL come from the germline V gene.

The rearrangement links TRBV28 to TRBJ1-4; 8 bases agree with TRBD1. Looked up from germline, CDR1 is MDHEN and CDR2 is SYDVKM. This CDR3 comprises 15 residues. J lost 2 bases, V lost 8 bases, and 7 bases had no gene match. CDR3 residues: CASVAGGITNEKLFF. CDR3 nucleotide sequence: TGTGCCAGCGTGGCAGGGGGCATCACTAATGAAAAACTGTTTTTT.

J is TRBJ2-5 and V is TRBV19; TRBD2 matches 7 bases. CDR1 LNHDA and CDR2 SQIVND come from the germline V gene (reference sequence). Trimming at V came to 6 bases and at J to 2 bases, leaving 0 bases not matched to a gene. This CDR3 has 12 amino acids. Here the CDR3 reads CASRRGQETQYF. Written as DNA, the CDR3 is TGTGCCAGTAGGCGGGGGCAAGAGACCCAGTACTTC.

This rearrangement joins TRBV18 to TRBJ2-5; D is possibly TRBD1 (6 bases). The CDR3 spans 13 residues. V gave up 2 bases and J gave up 5 bases, with 9 bases separating them. Per germline, CDR1 KGHSH and CDR2 LQKENI. The CDR3 protein is CASSPRDRETQYF. In DNA form, the CDR3 reads TGTGCCAGCTCACCAAGAGACAGGGAGACCCAGTACTTC.

The chain has TRBV19 and TRBJ2-1, with a possible D match to TRBD2 (5 bases). The V gene's germline CDR1 is LNHDA and CDR2 SQIVND (reference sequence). The CDR3 loop spans 15 amino acids. The ends were cut back, 3 bases at V and 3 bases at J, with 12 bases in the middle. The CDR3 DNA reads TGTGCCAGTAGTATTAACGCGGGCTACTACAATGAGCAGTTCTTC. The encoded protein is CASSINAGYYNEQFF. The full variable domain, in which reference TRBV19 and TRBJ2-1 provide the parts outside the CDR3, is DGGITQSPKYLFRKEGQNVTLSCEQNLNHDAMYWYRQDPGQGLRLIYYSQIVNDFQKGDIAEGYSVSREKKESFPLTVTSAQKNPTAFYLCASSINAGYYNEQFFGPGTRLTVL.

The gene calls are TRBV11-3 and TRBJ2-5, with 14 bases matching TRBD2. The CDR3 totals 16 residues. Germline V gene lookup returns CDR1 SGHNT and CDR2 YENEEA. Trimming cost V 1 base and J 2 bases; bases outside gene matches: 0. The CDR3: CASSLGTSGGQETQYF. For the CDR3, the DNA is TGTGCCAGCAGCTTAGGGACTAGCGGGGGGCAAGAGACCCAGTACTTC.

This clone turned up a few times. The chain is built from TRBV27 and TRBJ2-5, with TRBD1 identical over 9 bases. From germline, CDR1 is MNHEY and CDR2 SMNVEV (reference sequence). The CDR3 length is 15 residues. Losses at the gene ends were 5 bases for V and 3 bases for J; bases not matched to a gene: 7. The CDR3 nucleotides are TGTGCCAGCAGTCCTACGGGACAGGGAAAAGAGACCCAGTACTTC. Its protein is CASSPTGQGKETQYF.

This chain links TRBV6-2 or TRBV6-3 with TRBJ1-1; D is ambiguous. CDR3 length: 13 amino acids. Looked up from germline, CDR1 is MNHEY and CDR2 is SVGEGT. With 2 bases removed from V and 1 base from J, the gap between germline ends came to 5 bases. In DNA form, the CDR3 reads TGTGCCAGCAGTTACAACAGGAACACTGAAGCTTTCTTT. It is translated as CASSYNRNTEAFF.

The chain has TRBV18 and TRBJ2-7; TRBD2 matches at 10 bases. V gave up 0 bases and J gave up 6 bases; unmatched junction bases: 5. Germline assignment: CDR1 KGHSH and CDR2 LQKENI. This CDR3 region has 15 residues. CDR3 sequence reads: CASSPPKRGGLEQYF. The CDR3 DNA follows: TGTGCCAGCTCACCACCGAAGCGGGGGGGCCTCGAGCAGTACTTC.